A single sample is the source of the 5 T cell receptor beta chains below, sequenced in a study of blood T cells in healthy people across ages. The use of a sample-barcoded 5' primer and a J-beta primer mix characterized a second PCR of about 7 to 12 cycles. Via MiXCR, TCRdb re-called the 5' RACE reads, giving one row per CDR3 protein. The sample has 2 million or so distinct CDR3 sequences, roughly 50% seen once. The source material was blood. These TCRs come from a woman aged 35 to 49 in good health.

V is TRBV7-9 and J is TRBJ1-2, with 8 bases that match TRBD1. Germline V CDR1 and CDR2: SEHNR, FQNEAQ (reference sequence). This CDR3 contains 14 residues. With V trimmed by 5 bases and J by 3 bases, 5 bases remained unmatched. The CDR3 DNA sequence: TGTGCCAGCAGCACCGGACAGGGATACTATGGCTACACCTTC. Translated, it gives CASSTGQGYYGYTF.

J is TRBJ1-2 and V is TRBV9, with 9 bases lining up with TRBD1. The CDR3 totals 15 residues. The V gene end was trimmed by 0 bases and the J gene end by 2 bases; junction bases not matched to a gene: 2. Germline V CDR1 and CDR2: SGDLS, YYNGEE. In DNA form, the CDR3 reads TGTGCCAGCAGCGTAGGGGGGACAGGGAACTATGGCTACACCTTC. Protein: CASSVGGTGNYGYTF.

This chain links TRBV7-3 with TRBJ2-1, with D possibly matching TRBD1 (7 bases). V was clipped by 2 bases and J by 4 bases, with 12 bases between them. Germline V CDR1 and CDR2: SGHTA, FQGTGA. This CDR3 contains 15 residues. The CDR3 spells CASSLAGQRYNEQFF. In DNA, the CDR3 is TGTGCCAGCAGCTTAGCGGGACAGCGATACAATGAGCAGTTCTTC.

V and J are TRBV28 and TRBJ1-1; TRBD1 matches 7 bases. The CDR3 runs to 14 residues. The V gene end was trimmed by 6 bases and the J gene end by 5 bases; junction bases not matched to a gene: 9. Germline-derived CDR1 and CDR2 are MDHEN and SYDVKM. CDR3 amino acids: CASRETGRGTEAFF. Written as DNA, the CDR3 is TGTGCCAGCAGGGAGACAGGGAGAGGGACTGAAGCTTTCTTT.

V and J are TRBV9 and TRBJ2-2; 7 bases are a match to TRBD1. The CDR3 runs to 18 residues. The germline V gene encodes CDR1 SGDLS and CDR2 YYNGEE. V was pared by 3 bases and J by 0 bases, with 11 bases of the junction left unmatched. Written as DNA, the CDR3 is TGTGCCAGCAGCGGCCGACAGGGAACCAAAACGAACACCGGGGAGCTGTTTTTT. Protein sequence: CASSGRQGTKTNTGELFF.